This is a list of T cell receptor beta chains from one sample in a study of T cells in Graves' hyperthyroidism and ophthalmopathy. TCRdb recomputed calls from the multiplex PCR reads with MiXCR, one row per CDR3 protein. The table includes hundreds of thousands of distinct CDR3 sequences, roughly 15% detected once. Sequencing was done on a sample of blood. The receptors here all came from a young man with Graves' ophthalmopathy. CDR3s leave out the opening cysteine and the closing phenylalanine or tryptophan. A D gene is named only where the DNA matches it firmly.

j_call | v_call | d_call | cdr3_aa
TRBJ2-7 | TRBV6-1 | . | ASSEGTGLIYEQY
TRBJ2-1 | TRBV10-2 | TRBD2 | ASSGSTSGGDPSSYNEQF
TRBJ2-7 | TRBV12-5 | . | ASGLGSYEQY
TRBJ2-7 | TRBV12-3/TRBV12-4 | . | ASSFFPGDFLYEQY
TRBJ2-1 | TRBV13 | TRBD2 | ASSLKGLALADRNEQF
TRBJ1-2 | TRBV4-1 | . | ASSQVGGSGYGYT
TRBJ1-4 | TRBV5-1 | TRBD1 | ASKGDRENEKLF
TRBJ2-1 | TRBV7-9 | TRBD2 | ASSLESGRERF
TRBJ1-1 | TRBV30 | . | AWSVGSGTEAF
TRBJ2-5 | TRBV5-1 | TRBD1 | ASSGTHPGGINQETQY
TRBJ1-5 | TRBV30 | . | AWSVKGGQPQH
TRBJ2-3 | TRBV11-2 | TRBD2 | ASSLVGGGGTDTQY
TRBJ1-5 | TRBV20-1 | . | SASTAGDQPQH
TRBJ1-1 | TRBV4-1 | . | ASGPGRGTEAF